Listed below are T cell receptor beta chains from one sample, sequenced in a study of T-cell reconstitution after alpha-beta-depleted transplantation in children. TCRdb re-derived calls from the PCR reads in MiXCR, one entry per CDR3 protein. This table holds 300,000 to 400,000 distinct CDR3 sequences, 13% found once. The specimen was PBMCs, collected from the stem cell graft. Receptors originate from a human donor who donated a stem cell graft to a child with Fanconi anemia. CDR3s include the opening cysteine and the closing phenylalanine or tryptophan. The D gene is left open where the match is weak. Part of the rows lack a size; the others show once, few, many or a class for expanded clones.

>TRBD1|TRBV12-3/TRBV12-4|TRBJ2-7|NA
CASSSGTAFYEQYF
TGTGCCAGCAGTTCCGGGACAGCTTTCTACGAGCAGTACTTC
>TRBD1|TRBV4-2|TRBJ1-1|few
CASRYRGRGEAFF
TGTGCCAGCAGGTACAGGGGTCGGGGTGAAGCTTTCTTT
>NA|TRBV7-2|TRBJ1-5|few
CASSAGGRGNQPQHF
TGTGCCAGCAGCGCTGGGGGGCGAGGGAATCAGCCCCAGCATTTT
>NA|TRBV20-1|TRBJ1-5|NA
CSASGDPGSNQPQHF
TGCAGTGCTTCAGGTGACCCAGGCTCCAATCAGCCCCAGCATTTT
>TRBD1|TRBV9|TRBJ2-1|few
CASSPGSVGQEQFF
TGTGCCAGCAGCCCTGGGTCGGTGGGACAGGAGCAGTTCTTC
>NA|TRBV3-1|TRBJ2-2|NA
CASSQDPGVQNGELFF
TGTGCCAGCAGCCAAGATCCGGGGGTACAGAACGGGGAGCTGTTTTTT
>NA|TRBV27|TRBJ1-6|NA
CASSLRNSPLHF
TGTGCCAGCAGTTTACGTAATTCACCCCTCCACTTT
>NA|TRBV7-8|TRBJ2-7|NA
CASSLSNGYEQYF
TGTGCCAGCAGCTTATCGAACGGGTACGAGCAGTACTTC
>TRBD1|TRBV27|TRBJ1-5|few
CASSPTGKGNQPQHF
TGTGCCAGCAGTCCGACAGGGAAGGGGAATCAGCCCCAGCATTTT
>NA|TRBV4-3|TRBJ2-7|few
CASSQDLRLAGEQYF
TGCGCCAGCAGCCAAGATTTGAGGCTAGCCGGCGAGCAGTACTTC
>NA|TRBV6-5|TRBJ1-1|few
CASSYGGGSNTEAFF
TGTGCCAGCAGTTACGGGGGGGGAAGCAACACTGAAGCTTTCTTT
>TRBD1|TRBV5-1|TRBJ2-7|NA
CASSFGQGSLQYF
TGCGCCAGCAGCTTTGGACAGGGCTCCCTACAGTACTTC
>NA|TRBV28|TRBJ2-3|many
CASRGADTQYF
TGTGCCAGCCGTGGTGCAGATACGCAGTATTTT
>NA|TRBV2|TRBJ2-6|NA
CASSGGANVLTF
TGTGCCAGCAGTGGCGGGGCCAACGTCCTGACTTTC
>TRBD2|TRBV10-1|TRBJ2-1|many
CASSESDAGGRNEQFF
TGCGCCAGCAGTGAGTCCGACGCGGGGGGAAGGAATGAGCAGTTCTTC
>NA|TRBV3-1|TRBJ1-5|few
CASSQGRVLSNQPQHF
TGTGCCAGCAGCCAGGGTAGGGTTCTTAGCAATCAGCCCCAGCATTTT
>NA|TRBV5-1|TRBJ2-1|many
CASSLRGAPINEQFF
TGCGCCAGCAGCTTAAGGGGGGCTCCAATCAATGAGCAGTTCTTC
>NA|TRBV12-3/TRBV12-4|TRBJ2-3|NA
CASSSESLGTQYF
TGTGCCAGCAGTTCGGAATCCCTGGGTACGCAGTATTTT
>NA|TRBV6-1|TRBJ1-6|few
CASSEDINSPLHF
TGTGCCAGCAGTGAAGATATCAATTCACCCCTCCACTTT
>TRBD1|TRBV12-3/TRBV12-4|TRBJ1-2|few
CASSLSGQGASGNLGYTF
TGTGCCAGCAGTTTAAGTGGGCAGGGGGCCTCCGGCAATTTAGGCTACACCTTC
>NA|TRBV3-1|TRBJ2-5|NA
CASSPNPSRDYQETQYF
TGTGCCAGCAGCCCCAATCCCTCCCGGGACTACCAAGAGACCCAGTACTTC
>TRBD1|TRBV5-1|TRBJ1-1|few
CASSLRRAQGATEAFF
TGCGCCAGCAGCTTGCGGCGCGCGCAGGGGGCGACTGAAGCTTTCTTT
>TRBD1|TRBV20-1|TRBJ1-2|NA
CSAATDRGGLHF
TGCAGTGCTGCCACCGACAGGGGGGGACTTCACTTC
>NA|TRBV4-3|TRBJ1-4|NA
CASSQQGRSPDEKLFF
TGCGCCAGCAGCCAGCAAGGACGCTCGCCCGATGAAAAACTGTTTTTT
>NA|TRBV10-2|TRBJ2-1|many
CASSDGASYNEQFF
TGCGCCAGCAGTGACGGGGCTAGCTACAATGAGCAGTTCTTC
>TRBD2|TRBV3-1|TRBJ2-5|NA
CASSQGDGGQETQYF
TGTGCCAGCAGCCAAGGGGACGGGGGGCAAGAGACCCAGTACTTC
>NA|TRBV9|TRBJ1-1|many
CASSPNHRGVGTEAFF
TGTGCCAGCAGCCCAAACCATCGGGGGGTGGGCACTGAAGCTTTCTTT
>NA|TRBV2|TRBJ2-2|many
CASSERVGGELFF
TGTGCCAGCAGTGAAAGAGTTGGCGGGGAGCTGTTTTTT
>TRBD1|TRBV7-9|TRBJ2-1|few
CASSLEGQGVFF
TGTGCCAGCAGCTTAGAGGGACAGGGTGTGTTCTTC